What follows are 31 T cell receptor beta chains derived from one specimen sequenced in a study of blood T cell repertoires in COVID-19. TCRdb's table, derived via immunoSEQ multiplex PCR, lists solely in-frame clones and lacks some. The data hold over 30,000 clones, with 85% to 90% observed a single time. The sample comprised peripheral blood. All receptors come from a man in his 70s with acute or convalescent COVID-19.

The chain recombines TRBV6-6 with TRBJ2-7; 10 positions match TRBD1. The CDR3 is 14 amino acids. Germline V lookup: CDR1 MNHNY, CDR2 SVGAGI (reference sequence). V lost 1 base, J lost 4 bases, and 1 base stayed unmatched. The CDR3 loop is CASSYWTGGYEQYF. The CDR3 nucleotides are TGTGCCAGCAGTTACTGGACAGGGGGATACGAGCAGTACTTC.

The rearrangement joins TRBV4-2 to TRBJ2-1; 7 bases align to TRBD2. V trimming: 1 base; J trimming: 4 bases; junction bases outside the gene matches: 7. Germline V gene data show CDR1 as LGHNA and CDR2 as YNFKEQ. CDR3 length: 16 amino acids. CDR3 coding DNA: TGTGCCAGCAGCCAAGTGGCTAGCGGCAGATACAATGAGCAGTTCTTC. Protein: CASSQVASGRYNEQFF.

The V call is TRBV7-3, the J call TRBJ2-7, with D perhaps matching TRBD2 (5 bases). Trimming removed 4 bases at V and 2 bases at J, with 9 bases between. The CDR3 sequence is 13 residues long. From germline, CDR1 is SGHTA and CDR2 FQGTGA. The CDR3, as DNA: TGTGCCAGCAGCTCTTCCGGGGCCTACGAGCAGTACTTC. It encodes CASSSSGAYEQYF.

The chain employs TRBV24-1 and TRBJ2-5, with D perhaps matching TRBD1 (6 bases). The CDR3 spans 16 residues. Germline V gene data show CDR1 as KGHDR and CDR2 as SFDVKD. V was pared by 3 bases and J by 2 bases, with 15 bases between. Written as DNA, the CDR3 is TGTGCCACCAGTGATACGGTCGGACAGAGTCAAGAGACCCAGTACTTC. Its translation is CATSDTVGQSQETQYF.

The gene calls are TRBV28 and TRBJ1-6, with 8 nucleotides matching TRBD1. V lost 0 bases, J lost 6 bases, and 7 bases stayed unmatched. The CDR3 is 17 residues long. The V gene's germline CDR1 is MDHEN and CDR2 SYDVKM. The CDR3: CASSLWGGTGTNSPLHF. The CDR3 nucleotides read TGTGCCAGCAGTTTATGGGGTGGGACAGGCACTAATTCACCCCTCCACTTT.

The chain carries TRBV5-1 and TRBJ2-7; TRBD1 agrees at 7 bases. The germline V gene encodes CDR1 SGHRS and CDR2 YFSETQ. V dropped 3 bases and J dropped 0; count of bases not matched to a gene: 6. The CDR3 length is 15 residues. The CDR3 nucleotides are TGCGCCAGCAGCTCCGGACAGGTTTACTCCTACGAGCAGTACTTC. This gives the protein CASSSGQVYSYEQYF.

This chain joins TRBV19 and TRBJ1-5; 9 bases are shared with TRBD1. This CDR3 has 15 residues. Trimming at V came to 3 bases and at J to 5 bases, leaving 5 bases not matched to a gene. The germline V gene encodes CDR1 LNHDA and CDR2 SQIVND (reference sequence). CDR3 sequence (DNA): TGTGCCAGTAGTATTTTTAGGACAGGGGATCAGCCCCAGCATTTT. This encodes CASSIFRTGDQPQHF.

V and J are TRBV4-1 and TRBJ2-7; 9 bases are shared with TRBD2. The CDR3 totals 17 residues. V shed 4 bases, J shed 6 bases, and the junction held 16 bases outside the gene matches. Germline loops: CDR1 MGHRA, CDR2 YSYEKL. CDR3 residues: CASSRDSGSPRAGEQYF. Written as DNA, the CDR3 is TGCGCCAGCAGCCGGGATAGCGGGAGCCCCAGGGCGGGCGAGCAGTACTTC.

This clone has just one count. The chain joins TRBV6-5 to TRBJ2-3, with D uncertain. The CDR3 loop spans 12 amino acids. Trimming shortened V by 11 bases and J by 0 bases, and 9 bases separated the two germline ends. Germline CDR1 MNHEY, CDR2 SVGAGI. CDR3 region: CAGESSTDTQYF. In DNA, the CDR3 is TGTGCCGGAGAATCTAGCACAGATACGCAGTATTTT.

V usage is TRBV19 and J usage is TRBJ2-3; TRBD2 matches at 13 bases. Germline V gene data show CDR1 as LNHDA and CDR2 as SQIVND (reference sequence). After removal of 6 bases from V and 2 bases from J, the junction contained 11 bases not matched to a gene. This CDR3 has 18 amino acids. The CDR3 region is CASSGGTSGTPHTDTQYF. The CDR3 coding sequence is TGTGCCAGTAGCGGCGGGACTAGCGGGACCCCCCACACAGATACGCAGTATTTT. Complete variable domain (other parts from reference TRBV19 and TRBJ2-3): DGGITQSPKYLFRKEGQNVTLSCEQNLNHDAMYWYRQDPGQGLRLIYYSQIVNDFQKGDIAEGYSVSREKKESFPLTVTSAQKNPTAFYLCASSGGTSGTPHTDTQYFGPGTRLTVL.

This chain joins TRBV27 and TRBJ2-5; 10 bases map to TRBD1. CDR1 and CDR2 from the germline V gene are MNHEY and SMNVEV (reference sequence). After removal of 6 bases from V and 2 bases from J, the junction contained 3 bases not matched to a gene. CDR3 length: 14 residues. CDR3 residues: CASRTDRGQETQYF. CDR3 DNA: TGTGCCAGCAGGACGGACAGGGGGCAAGAGACCCAGTACTTC.

The rearrangement links TRBV19 to TRBJ1-3; D not certain. The germline V gene encodes CDR1 LNHDA and CDR2 SQIVND (reference sequence). This CDR3 is 15 amino acids long. V dropped 6 bases and J dropped 0 bases, with 12 bases sitting between them. The CDR3 region is CASRKSAVSGNTIYF. In DNA form, the CDR3 reads TGTGCCAGTAGGAAGAGCGCAGTCTCTGGAAACACCATATATTTT.

For the CDR3, the DNA is TGTGCCAGCAGGTCTAGCGGTTCTAGCACAGATACGCAGTATTTT. This codes for CASRSSGSSTDTQYF. The chain is built from TRBV2 and TRBJ2-3; 7 positions match TRBD2. V trimming: 6 bases; J trimming: 0 bases; junction bases outside the gene matches: 6. The CDR3 contains 15 residues. Germline loops: CDR1 SNHLY, CDR2 FYNNEI. Variable domain in full (rest from reference TRBV2 and TRBJ2-3): EPEVTQTPSHQVTQMGQEVILRCVPISNHLYFYWYRQILGQKVEFLVSFYNNEISEKSEIFDDQFSVERPDGSNFTLKIRSTKLEDSAMYFCASRSSGSSTDTQYFGPGTRLTVL.

The V gene is TRBV18, the J gene TRBJ1-2; TRBD1 matches at 7 bases. The CDR3 has 15 amino acids. Trimming took 1 base from V and 3 from J; bases not matched to a gene: 5. From germline, CDR1 is KGHSH and CDR2 LQKENI. The CDR3 sequence is CASSPLTGRDYGYTF. The CDR3 nucleotides are TGTGCCAGCTCACCACTGACAGGGCGGGACTATGGCTACACCTTC.

This rearrangement joins TRBV7-2 to TRBJ2-1; D remains ambiguous. Germline V gives CDR1 SGHTA, CDR2 FQGNSA. With 5 bases removed from V and 5 bases from J, the gap between germline ends came to 13 bases. The CDR3 contains 14 residues. CDR3 bases: TGTGCCAGCAGCCCCGAGGCTACTGACAATGAGCAGTTCTTC. Protein sequence: CASSPEATDNEQFF.

J is TRBJ1-5 and V is TRBV24-1; 7 bases align to TRBD1. With V trimmed by 4 bases and J by 0 bases, 8 bases remained unmatched. The CDR3 length is 17 residues. CDR1 and CDR2 (germline): KGHDR, SFDVKD. The CDR3 region is CATSDPTGSPSNQPQHF. In DNA, the CDR3 is TGTGCCACCAGTGACCCGACAGGGTCCCCTAGCAATCAGCCCCAGCATTTT.

This clone was found a few times. Here the CDR3 DNA reads TGCGCCAGCAGCCTAGTTATAGCGGGCGAAACTCAAGAGACCCAGTACTTC. As protein: CASSLVIAGETQETQYF. The chain carries TRBV4-3 and TRBJ2-5; 7 positions match TRBD2. The CDR3 sequence is 17 residues long. CDR1 and CDR2 from the germline V gene are LGHNA and YSLEER. Trimming removed 4 bases from V and 2 bases from J; junction bases left unmatched: 13.

This chain uses TRBV29-1 with TRBJ1-1, with D possibly TRBD1 on 5 matching bases. The CDR3 length is 12 residues. Germline CDR1 is SQVTM and CDR2 is ANQGSEA. V was pared by 6 bases and J by 6 bases, with 14 bases between. The CDR3 region is CSVGGASAEAFF. The CDR3 DNA reads as TGCAGCGTCGGCGGGGCCAGTGCTGAAGCTTTCTTT.

The rearrangement uses TRBV2 and TRBJ2-1; 8 positions agree with TRBD2. After removal of 11 bases from V and 8 bases from J, the junction contained 14 bases not matched to a gene. The CDR3 consists of 14 residues. Germline loops: CDR1 SNHLY, CDR2 FYNNEI. CDR3: CARRGLGGADEQFF. The CDR3 DNA is TGTGCCCGCCGGGGGCTCGGGGGGGCTGATGAGCAGTTCTTC.

CDR3 nucleotides: TGCGCCAGCAGCCAAGATGTGCCGGGAGGGCCCTACAATGAGCAGTTCTTC. Protein product: CASSQDVPGGPYNEQFF. The chain links TRBV4-3 to TRBJ2-1; 8 bases are a match to TRBD2. Germline CDR1 is LGHNA and CDR2 is YSLEER. J gave up 2 bases and V 0 bases, and 6 bases lay outside the gene matches. The CDR3 runs 17 residues.

The chain couples TRBV29-1 to TRBJ2-5; 9 bases align to TRBD1. Trimming cost V 7 bases and J 2 bases; bases outside gene matches: 11. This CDR3 has 15 amino acids. CDR1 is SQVTM and CDR2 is ANQGSEA in the germline V gene. The CDR3 spells CSAKHGTGIQETQYF. CDR3 sequence (DNA): TGCAGCGCCAAGCACGGGACAGGGATTCAAGAGACCCAGTACTTC.

The chain couples TRBV6-5 to TRBJ2-2; perhaps TRBD1 as D (5 bases). V lost 7 bases, J lost 4 bases, and 16 bases lay in between. The CDR3 has 15 residues. The germline V gene encodes CDR1 MNHEY and CDR2 SVGAGI. DNA of the CDR3: TGTGCCAGCATCTCAGGGAACAACCTCACCGGGGAGCTGTTTTTT. Protein product: CASISGNNLTGELFF.

The gene calls are TRBV19 and TRBJ1-1; D perhaps matches TRBD1 (5 bases). V shed 3 bases and J shed 0 bases, with 8 bases lying between them. The CDR3 contains 14 residues. Looked up from germline, CDR1 is LNHDA and CDR2 is SQIVND (reference sequence). The DNA of the CDR3 is TGTGCCAGTAGTATGGGGCCGGTGAACACTGAAGCTTTCTTT. Translating gives CASSMGPVNTEAFF.

The rearrangement uses TRBV5-1 and TRBJ2-5, with 10 bases lining up with TRBD2. CDR3 size: 16 residues. Germline lookup yields CDR1 SGHRS and CDR2 YFSETQ. The J segment lost 4 bases and the V segment lost 0 bases, leaving 6 bases of the junction unmatched. The CDR3 nucleotides are TGCGCCAGCAGCTTGGACCTAGCGGGAGTGGGAGAGACCCAGTACTTC. The encoded protein is CASSLDLAGVGETQYF.

This clone has just one count. V is TRBV18 and J is TRBJ1-1, with D unclear. V was clipped by 4 bases and J by 0 bases, with 9 bases between them. Germline CDR1 reads KGHSH; CDR2 reads LQKENI. This CDR3 has 14 amino acids. Here the CDR3 DNA reads TGTGCCAGCTCACTGCAGGATATGAACACTGAAGCTTTCTTT. Translating gives CASSLQDMNTEAFF.

The chain links TRBV28 to TRBJ1-1, with 10 bases fitting TRBD1. The germline V gene has CDR1 MDHEN and CDR2 SYDVKM. J gave up 3 bases and V 4 bases, and 2 bases lay outside the gene matches. The CDR3 covers 14 residues. CDR3 protein: CASSSGQGYTEAFF. CDR3 in DNA: TGTGCCAGCAGTTCGGGACAGGGGTACACTGAAGCTTTCTTT.

The chain has TRBV7-2 and TRBJ1-3; a possible D gene is TRBD1 (5 bases). The CDR3 is made up of 15 amino acids. Germline V gene lookup returns CDR1 SGHTA and CDR2 FQGNSA. Trimming took off 5 bases at V and 0 bases at J, with 11 bases between the two ends. The CDR3: CASSPSGASGNTIYF. The CDR3 coding sequence is TGTGCCAGCAGCCCTTCTGGGGCCTCTGGAAACACCATATATTTT.

This sequence joins TRBV20-1 and TRBJ2-4; D is possibly TRBD1 (6 bases). CDR3 length: 14 amino acids. V shed 3 bases and J shed 6 bases, with 15 bases lying between them. Germline values: CDR1 DFQATT, CDR2 SNEGSKA (reference sequence). CDR3 bases: TGCAGTGCTAGTGCGTCAGGGGTGGGAAACATTCAGTACTTC. Translating it yields CSASASGVGNIQYF.

Only one count was recorded for this clone. The genes are TRBV18 and TRBJ2-2; D possibly corresponds to TRBD2 (5 bases). Trimming shortened V by 3 bases and J by 3 bases, and 5 bases separated the two germline ends. This CDR3 is 13 amino acids long. Germline V gene lookup returns CDR1 KGHSH and CDR2 LQKENI. CDR3 in DNA: TGTGCCAGCTCACCGGGAGACACCGGGGAGCTGTTTTTT. Protein product: CASSPGDTGELFF.

This chain links TRBV4-3 with TRBJ1-1; 12 nucleotides agree with TRBD1. CDR3 length equals 18 residues. CDR1 is LGHNA, CDR2 YSLEER, per germline. Unmatched junction bases numbered 8, after V lost 0 bases and J lost 3 bases. CDR3 in amino acids: CASSQEWGQGALDTEAFF. The CDR3 nucleotides are TGCGCCAGCAGCCAAGAGTGGGGACAGGGGGCCCTGGACACTGAAGCTTTCTTT.

The CDR3 nucleotides are TGTGCCAGCAGCGGGGGACTAGCGGGAGGGCGGACAGATACGCAGTATTTT. Encoded protein: CASSGGLAGGRTDTQYF. V is TRBV7-3 and J is TRBJ2-3; TRBD2 aligns across 16 bases. V trimming: 5 bases; J trimming: 3 bases; junction bases outside the gene matches: 5. Per germline, CDR1 SGHTA and CDR2 FQGTGA. This CDR3 comprises 17 residues.